The rows below give T cell receptor beta chains drawn from one sample of a study of T cell repertoires in cytomegalovirus infection. Using its own MiXCR run on the reads, TCRdb lists one record per CDR3 protein. The sample lists approximately 320,000 distinct CDR3 sequences; more than 8% were seen once. The material sequenced was PBMCs. These receptors came from a human donor in good health (CMV status not recorded). Some clones in this sample may be carry-over from other donors' samples. The CDR3 runs from the conserved cysteine through the conserved F or W.

V gene: TRBV19
CDR3 protein: CASGSMNTEAFF

V gene: TRBV7-9
CDR3 protein: CASSLGTVVGYTF

V gene: TRBV30
CDR3 protein: CAWSRGQPNTEAFF

V gene: TRBV7-2
CDR3 protein: CASRVGVGANVLTF

V gene: TRBV7-6
CDR3 protein: CASSLVPGQATYEQYF

V gene: TRBV6-2/TRBV6-3
CDR3 protein: CASSRSGSSYEQYF

V gene: TRBV6-2/TRBV6-3
CDR3 protein: CASSYSTFKEKLFF

V gene: TRBV20-1
CDR3 protein: CSARAGSTYGYTF

V gene: TRBV25-1
CDR3 protein: CASSRDSHYGYTF

V gene: TRBV6-8
CDR3 protein: CASSYRDRAGNTIYF

V gene: TRBV3-1
CDR3 protein: CASSFSGTGDEKLFF

V gene: TRBV20-1
CDR3 protein: CSARQGAMDSNQPQHF

V gene: TRBV7-2
CDR3 protein: CASSRAGESNQPQHF

V gene: TRBV7-2
CDR3 protein: CASSFGDKRLQFF

V gene: TRBV7-2
CDR3 protein: CASSLVGGGREDTQYF

V gene: TRBV20-1
CDR3 protein: CSASLPGGRGRMAFF

V gene: TRBV6-6
CDR3 protein: CASSYNGELFF

V gene: TRBV7-2
CDR3 protein: CASSIQGRHGYTF

V gene: TRBV4-3
CDR3 protein: CASSHDRQEKLFF

V gene: TRBV7-2
CDR3 protein: CASSLDRGATQYF

V gene: TRBV19
CDR3 protein: CASSLRTSGSKEQYF

V gene: TRBV7-9
CDR3 protein: CASSLERGRDGGQPQHF

V gene: TRBV6-6
CDR3 protein: CASSLHIGSNQPQHF

V gene: TRBV2
CDR3 protein: CASSERGIGTDTQYF

V gene: TRBV7-2
CDR3 protein: CASSLGAGGLFMGNEQYF

V gene: TRBV6-2/TRBV6-3
CDR3 protein: CASSQPGQGSTDTQYF

V gene: TRBV20-1
CDR3 protein: CSALQGGRNSNQPQHF

V gene: TRBV7-2
CDR3 protein: CASSRELGRSEQYF

V gene: TRBV7-2
CDR3 protein: CASSLSRAQADTQYF

V gene: TRBV7-2
CDR3 protein: CASQQAGQDGYTF

V gene: TRBV7-6
CDR3 protein: CASSWGSMNTEAFF

V gene: TRBV6-2/TRBV6-3
CDR3 protein: CASRKVGENTEAFF

V gene: TRBV7-9
CDR3 protein: CASSSGGVSTDTQYF

V gene: TRBV6-8
CDR3 protein: CASKPSESSYNEQFF

V gene: TRBV7-2
CDR3 protein: CASSFLTGIPSGANVLTF

V gene: TRBV7-6
CDR3 protein: CASSSSQGGNYGYTF

V gene: TRBV28
CDR3 protein: CASSLTGIIDTQYF

V gene: TRBV30
CDR3 protein: CAWAGRGLSKNIQYF

V gene: TRBV7-3
CDR3 protein: CASSLSGGFGTEAFF